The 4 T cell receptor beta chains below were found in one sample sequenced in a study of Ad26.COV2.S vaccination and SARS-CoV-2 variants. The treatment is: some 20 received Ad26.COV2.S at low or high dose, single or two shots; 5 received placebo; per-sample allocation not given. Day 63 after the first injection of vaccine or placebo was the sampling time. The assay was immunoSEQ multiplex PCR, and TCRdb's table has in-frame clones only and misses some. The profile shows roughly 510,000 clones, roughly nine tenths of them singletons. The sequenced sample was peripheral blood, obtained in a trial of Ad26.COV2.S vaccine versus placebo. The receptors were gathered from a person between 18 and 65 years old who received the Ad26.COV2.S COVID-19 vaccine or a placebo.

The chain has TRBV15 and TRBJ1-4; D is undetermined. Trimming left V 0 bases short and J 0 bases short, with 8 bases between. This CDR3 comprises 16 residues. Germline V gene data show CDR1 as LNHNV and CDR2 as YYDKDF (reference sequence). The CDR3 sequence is CATSRDLRTTNEKLFF. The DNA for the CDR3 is TGTGCCACCAGCAGAGATTTAAGAACAACTAATGAAAAACTGTTTTTT.

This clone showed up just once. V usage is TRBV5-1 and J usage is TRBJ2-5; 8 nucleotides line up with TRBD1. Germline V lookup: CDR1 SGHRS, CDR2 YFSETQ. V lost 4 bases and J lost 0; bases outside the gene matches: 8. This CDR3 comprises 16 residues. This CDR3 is CASSPGTGGYQETQYF. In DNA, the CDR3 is TGCGCCAGCAGCCCCGGGACAGGAGGGTACCAAGAGACCCAGTACTTC.

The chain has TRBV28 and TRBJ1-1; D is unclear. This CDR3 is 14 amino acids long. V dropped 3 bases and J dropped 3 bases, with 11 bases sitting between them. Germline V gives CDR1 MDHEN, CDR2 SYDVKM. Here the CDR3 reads CASSFTNGDTEAFF. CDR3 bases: TGTGCCAGCAGTTTTACGAACGGAGACACTGAAGCTTTCTTT.

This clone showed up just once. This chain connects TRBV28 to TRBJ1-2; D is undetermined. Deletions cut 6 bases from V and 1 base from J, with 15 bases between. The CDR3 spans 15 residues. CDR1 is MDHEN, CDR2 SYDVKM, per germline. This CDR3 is CASSKPRTDNYGYTF. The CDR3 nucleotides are TGTGCCAGCAGCAAACCTCGGACGGATAACTATGGCTACACCTTC.